These T cell receptor beta chains were read from a single sample in a study of a mutant IDH1 vaccine in newly diagnosed glioma. Sequenced by immunoSEQ multiplex PCR; TCRdb stores in-frame clones only, minus some. The sample contains 85,000 to 100,000 clones, roughly 75% of which appear only once. The source material was PBMCs, sampled from a glioma patient treated with radiotherapy, temozolomide or both. Source of these receptors: a man aged 40-55 years with glioma. Both conserved end residues are trimmed from each CDR3. Each record gives: V gene, J gene, CDR3 protein.

TRBV10-3	TRBJ2-5	AIRNTAAQETQY
TRBV4-3	TRBJ1-5	ASSQDLPGTGSNQPQH
TRBV7-2	TRBJ2-1	ASSPREVSYNEQF
TRBV7-2	TRBJ2-7	ASSLGGQLPYEQY
TRBV5-5	TRBJ1-4	ASSLDNYPNEKLF
TRBV9	TRBJ2-1	ASSVAHSSYNEQF
TRBV15	TRBJ2-7	ATSRDGETYEQY
TRBV7-2	TRBJ1-1	ASSPGTTEAF
TRBV19	TRBJ1-1	ASSWGTGGWNTEAF
TRBV2	TRBJ1-5	ASARGGSNQPQH
TRBV2	TRBJ2-1	ASSETRGNNEQF
TRBV4-2	TRBJ1-2	ASSPLGGNYGYT
TRBV6-5	TRBJ2-2	ASSYNADGTGELF
TRBV18	TRBJ1-1	ASSPNTGGLSTEAF
TRBV7-2	TRBJ2-7	ASSLDNRGREQY
TRBV12-5	TRBJ2-1	ASGLDLAGGQF
TRBV27	TRBJ2-7	ASSLSESKVSYEQY